A selection of T cell receptor beta chains follows, all from one sample in a study of cytomegalovirus exposure and HLA in healthy donors. Using immunoSEQ multiplex PCR, the repertoire was profiled, and TCRdb retains in-frame clones only, with some absent. This sample carries more than 150,000 clones, 80% of them seen once, and the ten largest clones take around 1.4%. Sequenced: PBMCs. These receptors came from a girl between 10 and 17 years old in good health and CMV-seropositive. Each CDR3 is given without its conserved first and last residue.

V,CDR3
TRBV5-1,ASSPLGGPNTEAF
TRBV18,ASSPGQGRDTEAF
TRBV30,AYSTGSAGNQPQH
TRBV4-1,ASSQDGTGYDEQY
TRBV7-9,ASSTQGGKETQY
TRBV19,ASSMGTGGRFEQY
TRBV11-1,ASSLAGTIGKNEQF
TRBV6-6,ASSALGGREYEQY
TRBV15,ATSRGTGARNQPQH
TRBV13,ASSLGLRGAQY
TRBV5-1,ASSFKGGQETQY
TRBV28,ASSRGTSGSILSVEY